These 32 T cell receptor beta chains originate from one sample sequenced in a study of T cells in Graves' hyperthyroidism and ophthalmopathy. There were TCR beta CDR3 regions amplified from RNA transcripts. HTBI primers were the set used in a first-round RT-PCR of the TCR CDR3. MiXCR, applied by TCRdb to the multiplex PCR reads, yields one record per CDR3 protein. The profile shows around 260,000 distinct CDR3 sequences, 25% to 30% of them singletons. The sequenced sample consisted of blood. Every receptor here comes from a man aged 40-50 years with Graves' hyperthyroidism that later progressed to Graves' ophthalmopathy.

At least ten counts were recorded for this clonotype. V is TRBV5-1 and J is TRBJ2-7, with 7 bases identical to TRBD2. The CDR3 is made up of 14 amino acids. V gave up 0 bases and J gave up 5 bases; unmatched junction bases: 5. Per the germline V gene, CDR1 is SGHRS and CDR2 is YFSETQ. The CDR3 nucleotides read TGCGCCAGCAGCTTGGACGGGAGGTCCAACGAGCAGTACTTC. Encoded protein: CASSLDGRSNEQYF. The variable domain in full, completed from reference TRBV5-1 and TRBJ2-7, reads KAGVTQTPRYLIKTRGQQVTLSCSPISGHRSVSWYQQTPGQGLQFLFEYFSETQRNKGNFPGRFSGRQFSNSRSEMNVSTLELGDSALYLCASSLDGRSNEQYFGPGTRLTVT.

Ten or more counts support this clonotype. Written as DNA, the CDR3 is TGCGCCAGCAGCTTAAGCCCAGATATGAACACTGAAGCTTTCTTT. Translating it yields CASSLSPDMNTEAFF. The rearrangement links TRBV5-1 to TRBJ1-1; D gene unclear. This CDR3 is built from 15 residues. Germline CDR1 and CDR2: SGHRS and YFSETQ. Trimming removed 2 bases from V and 0 bases from J, with 11 bases in between.

In its sample, this clonotype was seen many times. The chain joins TRBV12-3 or TRBV12-4 to TRBJ2-4; a weak D match, TRBD2 (6 bases). This CDR3 contains 19 residues. V lost 6 bases to trimming and J lost 0 bases, with 24 bases between them. CDR3 coding DNA: TGTGCCAGCAGACCCCTCAGCATTCCGGGGGAGTTAGCCAAAAACATTCAGTACTTC. Protein sequence: CASRPLSIPGELAKNIQYF.

This clonotype was recorded many times. V is TRBV5-4 and J is TRBJ1-5; 7 nucleotides line up with TRBD1. The V gene's germline CDR1 is SGHNT and CDR2 YYREEE (reference sequence). The ends lost 5 bases at V and 4 bases at J; junction bases unmatched: 6. This CDR3 region has 14 residues. The CDR3 loop is CASSLQGVNQPQHF. The DNA for the CDR3 is TGTGCCAGCAGTCTGCAGGGGGTTAATCAGCCCCAGCATTTT.

This clonotype was recorded at least ten times. The chain joins TRBV6-5 to TRBJ2-7, with D perhaps assigned TRBD1 or TRBD2 (5 bases each). The CDR3 totals 14 residues. Trimming removed 6 bases at V and 7 bases at J, with 19 bases between. Germline values: CDR1 MNHEY, CDR2 SVGAGI. CDR3 loop: CASSPDRGLGEQYF. The CDR3, as DNA: TGTGCCAGCAGCCCGGACCGGGGCCTGGGGGAGCAGTACTTC.

This clonotype was recorded only once. V is TRBV12-3 or TRBV12-4 and J is TRBJ2-7; TRBD2 matches at 12 bases. The V segment lost 2 bases and the J segment 3 bases; nucleotides outside the gene matches: 14. The CDR3 length is 19 residues. CDR3 nucleotide sequence: TGTGCCAGCAGTTTACGGACTAGCGGGATAGTGGGACCCAGCTACGAGCAGTACTTC. This encodes CASSLRTSGIVGPSYEQYF.

This clonotype occurred many times. The CDR3 reads CASSVMAETRSPLHF. The CDR3 DNA reads TGTGCCAGCAGCGTAATGGCCGAAACACGTTCACCCCTCCACTTT. J is TRBJ1-6 and V is TRBV9; D gene ambiguous. This CDR3 comprises 15 residues. The germline V gene encodes CDR1 SGDLS and CDR2 YYNGEE. V dropped 1 base and J dropped 9 bases, with 14 bases sitting between them.

This clonotype showed up many times. V usage is TRBV27 and J usage is TRBJ1-1; weak D call: TRBD1 (5 bases). CDR1 is MNHEY and CDR2 is SMNVEV in the germline V gene (reference sequence). Trimming left V 9 bases short and J 11 bases short, with 10 bases between. CDR3 length: 9 amino acids. The CDR3 nucleotides read TGTGCCAGTCCGAACAGGGCTTTCTTT. It specifies CASPNRAFF.

This clonotype was seen repeatedly, ten times or more. The rearrangement joins TRBV20-1 to TRBJ2-7, with a possible D match to TRBD2 (5 bases). The CDR3 is 14 amino acids. V dropped 1 base and J dropped 0 bases, with 10 bases sitting between them. Germline CDR1 is DFQATT and CDR2 is SNEGSKA (reference sequence). CDR3 loop: CSARVGGPSYEQYF. CDR3 coding DNA: TGCAGTGCTAGAGTTGGAGGCCCCTCCTACGAGCAGTACTTC.

This clonotype was seen ten or more times. This chain connects TRBV20-1 to TRBJ2-5; D gene uncertain. Trimming pared 5 bases from V and 5 bases from J, leaving 9 bases between. Germline CDR1 is DFQATT and CDR2 is SNEGSKA (reference sequence). The CDR3 is 11 residues long. The CDR3 DNA reads TGCAGTGCTCGAACGCAGGAGACCCAGTACTTC. It is translated as CSARTQETQYF.

This clonotype has ten or more counts. The chain employs TRBV5-4 and TRBJ1-1; TRBD1 aligns across 9 bases. CDR3 length: 13 amino acids. V lost 9 bases, J lost 11 bases, and 14 bases stayed unmatched. The germline gives CDR1 SGHNT, CDR2 YYREEE (reference sequence). In DNA, the CDR3 is TGTGCCACCAATTCGCCGGGACAGGGCTTTGCTTTCTTT. It yields the protein CATNSPGQGFAFF.

V is TRBV9 and J is TRBJ1-2; a possible D gene is TRBD1 (5 bases). CDR1 and CDR2 (germline): SGDLS, YYNGEE. The CDR3 has 15 residues. The V end was cut by 0 bases, the J end by 8 bases, with 17 bases between. The CDR3 reads CASSVAPSGRGGYTF. The CDR3 coding sequence is TGTGCCAGCAGCGTAGCCCCCTCGGGGCGCGGGGGCTACACCTTC.

This clonotype was seen ten or more times. The rearrangement uses TRBV2 and TRBJ2-7; 9 bases map to TRBD1. Losses at the gene ends were 6 bases for V and 5 bases for J; bases not matched to a gene: 8. The germline gives CDR1 SNHLY, CDR2 FYNNEI. The CDR3 is 14 residues long. The CDR3 loop reads CASSDRDRVNEQYF. DNA for the CDR3: TGTGCCAGCAGCGACCGGGACAGGGTAAACGAGCAGTACTTC. Full variable domain (outside the CDR3, taken from reference TRBV2 and TRBJ2-7): EPEVTQTPSHQVTQMGQEVILRCVPISNHLYFYWYRQILGQKVEFLVSFYNNEISEKSEIFDDQFSVERPDGSNFTLKIRSTKLEDSAMYFCASSDRDRVNEQYFGPGTRLTVT.

On this clonotype itself: A much larger clone sits a single nucleotide away, making a read error possible. This chain joins TRBV18 and TRBJ1-1; TRBD1 agrees at 8 bases. The CDR3 runs to 17 residues. The V gene's germline CDR1 is KGHSH and CDR2 LQKENI. V lost 8 bases and J lost 2; bases outside the gene matches: 16. Here the CDR3 DNA reads TGTGCCAGCGCAATCCTGCCCGGGACAGGTATTAACACTGAAGCTTTCTTT. It yields the protein CASAILPGTGINTEAFF.

Ten or more counts support this clonotype. The V and J genes are TRBV28 and TRBJ2-5; 8 positions match TRBD2. Germline V gene lookup returns CDR1 MDHEN and CDR2 SYDVKM. This CDR3 is built from 16 residues. Trimming at V came to 6 bases and at J to 5 bases, leaving 14 bases not matched to a gene. CDR3: CASSPPEEREYETQYF. The CDR3 coding sequence is TGTGCCAGCAGCCCTCCGGAGGAGCGGGAGTATGAGACCCAGTACTTC.

This rearrangement joins TRBV7-2 to TRBJ2-7, with 7 bases matching TRBD2. Per germline, CDR1 SGHTA and CDR2 FQGNSA. The CDR3 loop spans 15 amino acids. V lost 5 bases and J lost 4; bases outside the gene matches: 11. The CDR3: CASSPGGAGDYEQYF. Written as DNA, the CDR3 is TGTGCCAGCAGCCCCGGTGGGGCGGGAGATTACGAGCAGTACTTC.

This clonotype was observed many times. The rearrangement joins TRBV29-1 to TRBJ1-2; 9 bases are a match to TRBD1. Looked up from germline, CDR1 is SQVTM and CDR2 is ANQGSEA. CDR3 length equals 15 residues. V lost 5 bases, J lost 4 bases, and 11 bases stayed unmatched. The DNA of the CDR3 is TGCAGCGTTCTCCCGAGGGGACAGGGAGGCTATGGCTACACCTTC. This sequence encodes CSVLPRGQGGYGYTF.

In its sample, this clonotype was seen many times. The genes are TRBV2 and TRBJ1-5; TRBD1 aligns across 9 bases. V lost 4 bases, J lost 2 bases, and 3 bases stayed unmatched. The germline V gene has CDR1 SNHLY and CDR2 FYNNEI. This CDR3 comprises 15 residues. The CDR3 nucleotides are TGTGCCAGCAGTGGGCGGACAGGGGGCAATCAGCCCCAGCATTTT. Its translation is CASSGRTGGNQPQHF.

At least ten counts were recorded for this clonotype. V gene TRBV28 combines with J gene TRBJ2-7; 7 nucleotides match TRBD2. This CDR3 has 14 residues. CDR1 is MDHEN and CDR2 is SYDVKM in the germline V gene. The J segment lost 0 bases and the V segment lost 7 bases, leaving 6 bases of the junction unmatched. In DNA form, the CDR3 reads TGTGCCAGCACTAAGCGGGATGGCTCCTACGAGCAGTACTTC. It translates to CASTKRDGSYEQYF.

The chain couples TRBV3-1 to TRBJ2-2; no reliable D call. V was pared by 4 bases and J by 1 base, with 10 bases between. Germline assignment: CDR1 LGHDT and CDR2 YNNKEL (reference sequence). This CDR3 has 15 residues. Written as DNA, the CDR3 is TGTGCCAGCAGCCCCAGGACCAAGAACACCGGGGAGCTGTTTTTT. It translates to CASSPRTKNTGELFF.

V is TRBV7-8 and J is TRBJ1-2; 7 nucleotides match TRBD1. The CDR3 spans 14 residues. Losses at the gene ends were 1 base for V and 5 bases for J; bases not matched to a gene: 4. The germline V gene encodes CDR1 SGHVS and CDR2 FQNEAQ. The CDR3, as DNA: TGTGCCAGCAGCTTAGAGGGGACAGAATATGGCTACACCTTC. Its translation is CASSLEGTEYGYTF.

This clonotype was found many times. The chain couples TRBV5-1 to TRBJ2-7, with TRBD2 matching over 14 bases. This CDR3 has 16 residues. V shed 4 bases and J 0 bases; nucleotides not matched to a gene: 3. Germline-derived CDR1 and CDR2 are SGHRS and YFSETQ. Here the CDR3 reads CASSTGTSGSSYEQYF. The CDR3 DNA is TGCGCCAGCAGCACAGGGACTAGCGGGAGCTCCTACGAGCAGTACTTC. Drawing the rest from reference TRBV5-1 and TRBJ2-7, the complete variable domain is KAGVTQTPRYLIKTRGQQVTLSCSPISGHRSVSWYQQTPGQGLQFLFEYFSETQRNKGNFPGRFSGRQFSNSRSEMNVSTLELGDSALYLCASSTGTSGSSYEQYFGPGTRLTVT.

At least ten counts were recorded for this clonotype. The V call is TRBV12-3 or TRBV12-4, the J call TRBJ2-7, with 10 nucleotides matching TRBD2. The CDR3 totals 17 residues. The V segment lost 4 bases and the J segment 2 bases; nucleotides outside the gene matches: 11. CDR3 DNA sequence: TGTGCCAGCAGTTCGGTCCTGGGACTAGCGAGACCCTACGAGCAGTACTTC. Translating gives CASSSVLGLARPYEQYF.

The chain is built from TRBV11-3 and TRBJ1-1; possible D gene TRBD1, 5 bases. The V end was cut by 5 bases, the J end by 1 base, with 14 bases between. The CDR3 consists of 15 residues. CDR1 is SGHNT and CDR2 is YENEEA in the germline V gene. The CDR3 reads CASSITLTGNTEAFF. The DNA for the CDR3 is TGTGCCAGCAGCATAACCCTAACAGGGAACACTGAAGCTTTCTTT.

The chain uses TRBV27 and TRBJ2-7; tentative D call: TRBD2 (6 bases). This CDR3 is built from 12 residues. With 6 bases removed from V and 6 bases from J, the gap between germline ends came to 12 bases. The V gene's germline CDR1 is MNHEY and CDR2 SMNVEV (reference sequence). The CDR3 region is CASREGMSEQYF. The CDR3 DNA is TGTGCCAGCAGGGAGGGAATGAGCGAGCAGTACTTC.

The sample holds many counts of this clonotype. This chain links TRBV15 with TRBJ2-7; D perhaps matches TRBD1 (6 bases). Trimming left V 0 bases short and J 2 bases short, with 14 bases between. The CDR3 has 16 residues. The V gene's germline CDR1 is LNHNV and CDR2 YYDKDF (reference sequence). CDR3: CATSRDRARGTYEQYF. The CDR3 coding sequence is TGTGCCACCAGCAGAGATCGGGCGAGGGGGACCTACGAGCAGTACTTC.

J is TRBJ2-5 and V is TRBV11-2, with D possibly matching TRBD2 (6 bases). V lost 5 bases to trimming and J lost 5 bases, with 12 bases between them. This CDR3 has 13 amino acids. The V gene's germline CDR1 is SGHAT and CDR2 FQNNGV. The CDR3 spells CASSISGRETQYF. CDR3 bases: TGTGCCAGCAGCATTAGCGGAAGGGAGACCCAGTACTTC.

This clonotype was counted ten times or more. This chain connects TRBV12-3 or TRBV12-4 to TRBJ2-7, with 7 bases matching TRBD2. This CDR3 comprises 17 residues. V was clipped by 6 bases and J by 6 bases; unmatched bases: 20. The CDR3 loop is CASRAHTPGGALGEQYF. CDR3 nucleotide sequence: TGTGCCAGCAGGGCCCATACCCCGGGGGGAGCTCTAGGCGAGCAGTACTTC.

This chain connects TRBV6-2 or TRBV6-3 to TRBJ2-5; D possibly corresponds to TRBD2 (6 bases). This CDR3 has 15 residues. Trimming shortened V by 7 bases and J by 5 bases, and 20 bases separated the two germline ends. The germline CDR1 and CDR2 sequences are MNHEY and SVGEGT. The CDR3 nucleotides read TGTGCCAGCATCCGAGCGAGGGGAGGCATGGAGACCCAGTACTTC. It yields the protein CASIRARGGMETQYF.

This clonotype was found a few times. This chain joins TRBV6-2 or TRBV6-3 and TRBJ1-2; tentatively, D is TRBD1 (6 bases). Trimming took 2 bases from V and 2 from J, leaving 12 bases between them. CDR1 and CDR2 (germline): MNHEY, SVGEGT. This CDR3 has 15 residues. This chain's CDR3 is CASSYVDRRNYGYTF. The CDR3 bases are TGTGCCAGCAGTTACGTTGACAGGCGGAACTATGGCTACACCTTC.

The chain joins TRBV5-5 to TRBJ1-5; D uncertain. The CDR3 has 13 amino acids. Germline CDR1 and CDR2: SGHKS and YYEKEE (reference sequence). V lost 4 bases and J lost 9, with 14 bases in between. CDR3 sequence reads: CASSLEGGRPQHF. The CDR3 DNA follows: TGTGCCAGCAGCCTGGAGGGCGGGAGGCCCCAGCATTTT.

This clonotype was counted between two and nine times. The CDR3 loop reads CATSGAGDRETQYF. CDR3 nucleotide sequence: TGTGCCACCAGTGGGGCGGGAGATAGGGAGACCCAGTACTTC. V is TRBV24-1 and J is TRBJ2-5; 7 nucleotides agree with TRBD2. J lost 5 bases, V lost 5 bases, and 7 bases had no gene match. The CDR3 has 14 residues. Germline CDR1 KGHDR, CDR2 SFDVKD.